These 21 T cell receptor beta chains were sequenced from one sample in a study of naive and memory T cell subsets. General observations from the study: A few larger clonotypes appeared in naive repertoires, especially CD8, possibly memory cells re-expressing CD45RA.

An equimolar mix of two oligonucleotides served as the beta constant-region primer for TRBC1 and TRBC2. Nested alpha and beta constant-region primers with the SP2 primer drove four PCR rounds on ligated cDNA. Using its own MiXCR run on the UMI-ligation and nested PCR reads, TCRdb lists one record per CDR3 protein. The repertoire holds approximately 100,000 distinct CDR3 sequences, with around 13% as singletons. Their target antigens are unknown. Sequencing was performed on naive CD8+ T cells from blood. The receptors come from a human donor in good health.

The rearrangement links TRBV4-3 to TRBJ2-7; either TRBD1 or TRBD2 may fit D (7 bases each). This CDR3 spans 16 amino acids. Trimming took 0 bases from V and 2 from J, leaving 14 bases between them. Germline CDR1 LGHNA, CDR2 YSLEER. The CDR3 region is CASSQERGTAAYEQYF. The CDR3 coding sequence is TGCGCCAGCAGCCAAGAGCGGGGGACAGCCGCCTACGAGCAGTACTTC.

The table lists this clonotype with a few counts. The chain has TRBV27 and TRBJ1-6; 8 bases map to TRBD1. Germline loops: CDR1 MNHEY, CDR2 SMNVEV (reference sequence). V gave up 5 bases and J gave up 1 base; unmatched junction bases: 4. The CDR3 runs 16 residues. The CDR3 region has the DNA TGTGCCAGCAGTCCTGACAGGGGATCCTATAATTCACCCCTCCACTTT. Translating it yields CASSPDRGSYNSPLHF.

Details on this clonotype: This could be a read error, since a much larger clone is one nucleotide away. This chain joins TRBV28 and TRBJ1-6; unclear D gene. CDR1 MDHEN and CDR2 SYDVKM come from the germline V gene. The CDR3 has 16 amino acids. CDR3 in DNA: TGTGCCAGCAGTTTCCCCCGGGAGATTAATAATTCACCCCTCAACTTT. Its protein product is CASSFPREINNSPLNF.

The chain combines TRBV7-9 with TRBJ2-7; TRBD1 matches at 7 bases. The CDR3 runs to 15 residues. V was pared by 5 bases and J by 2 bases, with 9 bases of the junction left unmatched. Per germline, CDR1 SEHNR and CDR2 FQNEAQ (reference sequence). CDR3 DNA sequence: TGTGCCAGCAGCCACCGGGACAGAAATACCTACGAGCAGTACTTC. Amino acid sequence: CASSHRDRNTYEQYF.

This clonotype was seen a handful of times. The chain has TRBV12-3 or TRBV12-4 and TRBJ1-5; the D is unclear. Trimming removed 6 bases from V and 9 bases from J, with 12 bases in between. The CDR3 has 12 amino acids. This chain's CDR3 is CASSYPGRPQHF. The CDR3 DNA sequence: TGTGCCAGCAGCTACCCCGGTCGGCCCCAGCATTTT.

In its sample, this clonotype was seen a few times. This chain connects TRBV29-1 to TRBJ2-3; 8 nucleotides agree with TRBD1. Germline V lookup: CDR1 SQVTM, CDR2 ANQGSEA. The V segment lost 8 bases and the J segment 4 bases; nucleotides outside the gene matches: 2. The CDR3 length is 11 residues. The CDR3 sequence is CSMTGADTQYF. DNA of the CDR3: TGCAGCATGACAGGGGCAGATACGCAGTATTTT.

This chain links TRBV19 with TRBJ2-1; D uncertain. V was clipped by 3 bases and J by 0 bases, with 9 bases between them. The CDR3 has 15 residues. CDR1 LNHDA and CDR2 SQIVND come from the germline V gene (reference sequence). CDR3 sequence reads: CASSMYSHSYNEQFF. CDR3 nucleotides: TGTGCCAGTAGTATGTACAGCCACTCCTACAATGAGCAGTTCTTC.

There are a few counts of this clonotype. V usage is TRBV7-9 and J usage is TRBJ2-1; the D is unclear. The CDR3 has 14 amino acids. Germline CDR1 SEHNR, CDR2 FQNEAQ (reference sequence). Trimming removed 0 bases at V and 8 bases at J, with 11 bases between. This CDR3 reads CASSLASFLHEQFF. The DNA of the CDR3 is TGTGCCAGCAGCTTAGCTAGCTTTCTCCATGAGCAGTTCTTC.

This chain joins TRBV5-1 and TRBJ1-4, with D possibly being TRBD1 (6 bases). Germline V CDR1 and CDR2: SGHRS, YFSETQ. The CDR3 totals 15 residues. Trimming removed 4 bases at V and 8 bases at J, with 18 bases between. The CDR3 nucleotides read TGCGCCAGCAGCAGGTGGACAGACCACGGGGAAAAACTGTTTTTT. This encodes CASSRWTDHGEKLFF. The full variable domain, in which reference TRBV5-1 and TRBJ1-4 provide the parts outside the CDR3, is KAGVTQTPRYLIKTRGQQVTLSCSPISGHRSVSWYQQTPGQGLQFLFEYFSETQRNKGNFPGRFSGRQFSNSRSEMNVSTLELGDSALYLCASSRWTDHGEKLFFGSGTQLSVL.

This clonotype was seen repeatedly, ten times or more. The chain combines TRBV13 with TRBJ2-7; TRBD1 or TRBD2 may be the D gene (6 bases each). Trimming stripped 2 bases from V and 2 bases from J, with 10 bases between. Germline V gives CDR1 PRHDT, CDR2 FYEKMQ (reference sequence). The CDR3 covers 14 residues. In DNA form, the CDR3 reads TGTGCCAGCAGCTTAATCCGGGGGCCCTACGAGCAGTACTTC. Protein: CASSLIRGPYEQYF.

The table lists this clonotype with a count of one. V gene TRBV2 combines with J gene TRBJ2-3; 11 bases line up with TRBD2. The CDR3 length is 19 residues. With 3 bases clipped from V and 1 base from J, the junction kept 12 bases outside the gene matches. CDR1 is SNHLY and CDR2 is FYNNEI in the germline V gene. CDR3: CASSEAASGGLGGTDTQYF. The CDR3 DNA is TGTGCCAGCAGTGAGGCTGCTAGCGGGGGGCTCGGGGGCACAGATACGCAGTATTTT.

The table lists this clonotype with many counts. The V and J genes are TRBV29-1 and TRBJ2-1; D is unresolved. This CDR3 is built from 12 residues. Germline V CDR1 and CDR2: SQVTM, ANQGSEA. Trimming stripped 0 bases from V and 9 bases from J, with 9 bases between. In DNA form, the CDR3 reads TGCAGCGTTGAAGAGGGTTTGGGTGAGCAGTTCTTC. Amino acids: CSVEEGLGEQFF.

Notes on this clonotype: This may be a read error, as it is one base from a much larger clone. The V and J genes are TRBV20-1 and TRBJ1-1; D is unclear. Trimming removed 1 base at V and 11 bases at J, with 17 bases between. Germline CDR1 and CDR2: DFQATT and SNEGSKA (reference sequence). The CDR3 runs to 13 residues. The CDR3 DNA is TGCAGTGCTAGAGTTCGGAGAATGGCGTGGGCTTTCTTT. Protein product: CSARVRRMAWAFF.

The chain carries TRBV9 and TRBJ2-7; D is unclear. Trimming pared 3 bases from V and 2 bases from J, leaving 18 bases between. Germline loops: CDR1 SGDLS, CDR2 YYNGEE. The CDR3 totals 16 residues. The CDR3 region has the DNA TGTGCCAGCAGCGCAGCCCCTAGTAGGGCACCCTACGAGCAGTACTTC. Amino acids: CASSAAPSRAPYEQYF.

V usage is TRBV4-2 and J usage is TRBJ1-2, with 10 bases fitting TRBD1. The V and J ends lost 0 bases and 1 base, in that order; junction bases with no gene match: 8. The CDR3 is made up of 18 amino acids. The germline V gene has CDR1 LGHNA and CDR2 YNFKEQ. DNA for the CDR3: TGTGCCAGCAGCCAAGATTATGAAGGGACAGGGGTTAACTATGGCTACACCTTC. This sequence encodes CASSQDYEGTGVNYGYTF.

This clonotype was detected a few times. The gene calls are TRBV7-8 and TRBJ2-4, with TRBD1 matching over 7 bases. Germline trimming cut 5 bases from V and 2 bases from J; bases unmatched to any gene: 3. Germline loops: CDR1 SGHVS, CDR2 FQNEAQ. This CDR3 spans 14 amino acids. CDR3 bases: TGTGCCAGCAGCCGGGGACAGCCCAAAAACATTCAGTACTTC. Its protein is CASSRGQPKNIQYF.

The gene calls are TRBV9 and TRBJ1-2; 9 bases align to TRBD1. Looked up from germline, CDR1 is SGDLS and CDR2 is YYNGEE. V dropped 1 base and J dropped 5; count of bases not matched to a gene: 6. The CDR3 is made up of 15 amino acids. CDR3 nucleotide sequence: TGTGCCAGCAGCGTAACCGGGACAGGGATATATGGCTACACCTTC. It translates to CASSVTGTGIYGYTF.

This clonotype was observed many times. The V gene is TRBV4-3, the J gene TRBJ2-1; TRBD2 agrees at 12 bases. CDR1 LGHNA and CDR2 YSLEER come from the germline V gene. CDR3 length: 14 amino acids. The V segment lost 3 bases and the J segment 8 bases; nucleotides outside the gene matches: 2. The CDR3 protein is CASSHRLAGDEQFF. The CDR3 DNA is TGCGCCAGCAGCCATAGACTAGCGGGAGATGAGCAGTTCTTC.

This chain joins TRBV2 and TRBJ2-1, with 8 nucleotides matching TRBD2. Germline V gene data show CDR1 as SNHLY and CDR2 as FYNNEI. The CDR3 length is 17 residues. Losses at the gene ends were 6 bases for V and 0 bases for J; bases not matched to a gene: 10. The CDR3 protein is CASSEGPGTSSYNEQFF. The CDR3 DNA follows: TGTGCCAGCAGCGAGGGACCCGGGACTAGCTCCTACAATGAGCAGTTCTTC.

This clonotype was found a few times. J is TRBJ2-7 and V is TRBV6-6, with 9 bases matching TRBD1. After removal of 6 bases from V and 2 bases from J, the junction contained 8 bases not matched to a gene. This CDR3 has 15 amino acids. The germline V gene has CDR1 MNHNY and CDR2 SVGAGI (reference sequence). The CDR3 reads CASSYRDRAAYEQYF. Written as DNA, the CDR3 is TGTGCCAGCAGCTACCGGGACAGGGCCGCCTACGAGCAGTACTTC.

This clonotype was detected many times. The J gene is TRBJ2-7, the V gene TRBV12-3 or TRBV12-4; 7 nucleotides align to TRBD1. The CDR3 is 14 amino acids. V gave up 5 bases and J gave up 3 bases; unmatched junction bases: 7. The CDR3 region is CASSPSGQIYEQYF. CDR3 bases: TGTGCCAGCAGTCCGTCGGGACAGATCTACGAGCAGTACTTC.